The 15 T cell receptor beta chains reported below all come from one sample, sequenced in a study of blood T cell repertoires in COVID-19. Profiled with immunoSEQ multiplex PCR; TCRdb holds only in-frame clones, not every one. This table has around 320,000 clones, 65% to 90% appearing once. Sequencing used peripheral blood. These receptors were collected from a human donor in a cohort sampled during active COVID-19.

V gene TRBV18 combines with J gene TRBJ2-1; D may be TRBD1 (5 bases). The CDR3 extends over 13 amino acids. V was pared by 1 base and J by 6 bases, with 7 bases between. The germline CDR1 and CDR2 sequences are KGHSH and LQKENI. CDR3 loop: CASSPQGFNEQFF. The CDR3 DNA reads TGTGCCAGCTCACCACAGGGGTTCAATGAGCAGTTCTTC.

A single count supports this clone. V gene TRBV5-8 combines with J gene TRBJ2-7, with 7 bases that match TRBD1. Per germline, CDR1 SGHTS and CDR2 YDEGEE. V trimming: 4 bases; J trimming: 0 bases; junction bases outside the gene matches: 4. The CDR3 totals 14 residues. The CDR3 region is CASSLGDSSYEQYF. CDR3 nucleotide sequence: TGTGCCAGCAGCCTGGGGGACAGCTCCTACGAGCAGTACTTC.

This chain links TRBV5-4 with TRBJ2-1; 11 bases match TRBD2. V shed 4 bases and J 7 bases; nucleotides not matched to a gene: 7. The CDR3 contains 15 residues. Per germline, CDR1 SGHNT and CDR2 YYREEE (reference sequence). CDR3 nucleotide sequence: TGTGCCAGCAGCCCCTCTAGCGGGGGGACGAATGAGCAGTTCTTC. It codes for CASSPSSGGTNEQFF.

This chain connects TRBV7-2 to TRBJ1-3, with a tentative D call TRBD1 (5 bases). V lost 4 bases, J lost 2 bases, and 9 bases lay in between. Germline CDR1 SGHTA, CDR2 FQGNSA. The CDR3 is made up of 14 amino acids. The CDR3 DNA is TGTGCCAGCAGCTCGGGACTGCCTGGAAACACCATATATTTT. This encodes CASSSGLPGNTIYF.

The chain recombines TRBV7-9 with TRBJ2-7; possibly TRBD1 for D (6 bases). Trimming removed 6 bases at V and 2 bases at J, with 14 bases between. The CDR3 has 14 amino acids. CDR1 SEHNR and CDR2 FQNEAQ come from the germline V gene (reference sequence). DNA for the CDR3: TGTGCCAGCAGTAACCGGGACACAACCTACGAGCAGTACTTC. This sequence encodes CASSNRDTTYEQYF.

This chain links TRBV12-3 or TRBV12-4 with TRBJ1-2, with unresolved D. V lost 6 bases and J lost 1, with 9 bases in between. This CDR3 has 13 residues. CDR3 sequence reads: CASSPTVNYGYTF. Here the CDR3 DNA reads TGTGCCAGCAGCCCCACAGTTAACTATGGCTACACCTTC.

This clone was detected a few times. V is TRBV3-1 (or the pseudogene TRBV3-2) and J is TRBJ2-1; 9 nucleotides agree with TRBD1. V lost 2 bases and J lost 9; bases outside the gene matches: 5. CDR1 is LGHDT, CDR2 YNNKEL, per germline (reference sequence). CDR3 length: 14 amino acids. The CDR3 DNA sequence: TGTGCCAGCAGCCAACGTACAGGGGGCACTGAGCAGTTCTTC. Encoded protein: CASSQRTGGTEQFF.

This clone turned up a few times. The rearrangement joins TRBV4-2 to TRBJ2-7, with TRBD1 identical over 7 bases. Losses at the gene ends were 2 bases for V and 5 bases for J; bases not matched to a gene: 3. The CDR3 runs to 13 residues. The germline V gene has CDR1 LGHNA and CDR2 YNFKEQ. The CDR3 region has the DNA TGTGCCAGCAGCCAACCCACAGGGGACGAGCAGTACTTC. Translation: CASSQPTGDEQYF.

The chain joins TRBV5-1 to TRBJ1-6, with D possibly TRBD1 on 6 matching bases. V was trimmed by 6 bases and J by 7 bases, leaving 20 bases between them. The CDR3 is 16 amino acids. Germline V gene lookup returns CDR1 SGHRS and CDR2 YFSETQ. The CDR3 sequence is CASTPGGASGNSPLHF. The CDR3 nucleotides read TGCGCCAGCACCCCGGGGGGGGCCTCGGGGAATTCACCCCTCCACTTT.

The V call is TRBV7-6, the J call TRBJ2-1; the D is unclear. The length of the CDR3 is 16 residues. V was cut by 5 bases and J by 3 bases, with 17 bases left in between. CDR1 is SGHVS and CDR2 is FNYEAQ in the germline V gene. The CDR3 DNA reads TGTGCCAGCAGCCGCGAGAAACCCAACGTCTACAATGAGCAGTTCTTC. Protein: CASSREKPNVYNEQFF.

The chain uses TRBV5-1 and TRBJ1-3; the D gene is possibly TRBD1 (6 bases). The CDR3 is 15 amino acids. V lost 0 bases and J 6 bases, leaving 13 bases between the germline ends. CDR1 SGHRS and CDR2 YFSETQ come from the germline V gene. CDR3 nucleotides: TGCGCCAGCAGCTTGGCGGTGACAGGCAAAAACACCATATATTTT. Its translation: CASSLAVTGKNTIYF.

The chain couples TRBV29-1 to TRBJ1-2, with 8 bases aligning to TRBD1. V shed 6 bases and J 5 bases; nucleotides not matched to a gene: 5. Germline-derived CDR1 and CDR2 are SQVTM and ANQGSEA. The CDR3 totals 12 residues. For the CDR3, the DNA is TGCAGCGTACCCGGGACAGGTTATGGCTACACCTTC. Amino acid sequence: CSVPGTGYGYTF.

This clone was picked up one time. The chain recombines TRBV19 with TRBJ2-2; D perhaps matches TRBD2 (6 bases). Germline V gene data show CDR1 as LNHDA and CDR2 as SQIVND (reference sequence). The CDR3 sequence is 14 residues long. The ends were cut back, 7 bases at V and 2 bases at J, with 11 bases in the middle. CDR3 sequence reads: CASTLGLNTGELFF. CDR3 sequence (DNA): TGTGCCAGTACCCTGGGACTTAACACCGGGGAGCTGTTTTTT.

The V gene is TRBV12-5, the J gene TRBJ2-7, with D possibly being TRBD1 (5 bases). The germline V gene has CDR1 LGHNT and CDR2 FRNRAP. Trimming took off 2 bases at V and 4 bases at J, with 6 bases between the two ends. CDR3 length equals 12 residues. The CDR3 region has the DNA TGTGCTAGTGGTTTGAAGGGGTACGAGCAGTACTTC. This sequence encodes CASGLKGYEQYF.

The sample holds one count of this clone. The V and J genes are TRBV13 and TRBJ2-2, with TRBD2 identical over 13 bases. Germline lookup yields CDR1 PRHDT and CDR2 FYEKMQ (reference sequence). The CDR3 has 18 amino acids. With 6 bases clipped from V and 3 bases from J, the junction kept 10 bases outside the gene matches. CDR3 DNA: TGTGCCAGCAGACAGGAAGGACTAGCGGGGGACCACACCGGGGAGCTGTTTTTT. Its translation is CASRQEGLAGDHTGELFF.